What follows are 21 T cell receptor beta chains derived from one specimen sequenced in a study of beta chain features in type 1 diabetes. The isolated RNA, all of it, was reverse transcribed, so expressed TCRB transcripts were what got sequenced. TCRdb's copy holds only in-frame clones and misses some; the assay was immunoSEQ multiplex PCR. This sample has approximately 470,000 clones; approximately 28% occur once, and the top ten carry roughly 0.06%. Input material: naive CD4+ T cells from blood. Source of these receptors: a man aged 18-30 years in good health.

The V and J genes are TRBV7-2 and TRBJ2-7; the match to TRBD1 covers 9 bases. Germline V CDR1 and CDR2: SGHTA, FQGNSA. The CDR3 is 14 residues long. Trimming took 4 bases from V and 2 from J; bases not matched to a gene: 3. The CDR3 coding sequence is TGTGCCAGCAGCTCGACAGGGGGACCCTACGAGCAGTACTTC. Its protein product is CASSSTGGPYEQYF.

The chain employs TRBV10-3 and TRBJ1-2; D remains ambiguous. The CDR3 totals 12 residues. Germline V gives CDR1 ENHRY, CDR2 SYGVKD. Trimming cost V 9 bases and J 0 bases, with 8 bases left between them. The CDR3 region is CAIADSNYGYTF. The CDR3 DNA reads TGTGCCATAGCGGATTCTAACTATGGCTACACCTTC.

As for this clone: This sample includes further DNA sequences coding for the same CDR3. CDR3 in amino acids: CAWSAISGANVLTF. The CDR3 coding sequence is TGTGCCTGGAGTGCCATCTCTGGGGCCAACGTCCTGACTTTC. The chain is built from TRBV30 and TRBJ2-6; D gene ambiguous. Germline V gene data show CDR1 as GTSNPN and CDR2 as SVGIG (reference sequence). The CDR3 extends over 14 amino acids. Trimming cost V 1 base and J 0 bases, with 4 bases left between them. The full variable domain, with the rest looked up from reference TRBV30 and TRBJ2-6, is SQTIHQWPATLVQPVGSPLSLECTVEGTSNPNLYWYRQAAGRGLQLLFYSVGIGQISSEVPQNLSASRPQDRQFILSSKKLLLSDSGFYLCAWSAISGANVLTFGAGSRLTVL.

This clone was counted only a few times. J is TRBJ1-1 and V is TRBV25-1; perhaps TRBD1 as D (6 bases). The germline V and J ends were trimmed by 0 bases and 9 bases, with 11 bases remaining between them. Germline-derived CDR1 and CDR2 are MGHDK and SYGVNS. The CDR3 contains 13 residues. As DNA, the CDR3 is TGTGCCAGCAGTGAATACACAGGGTTACAAGCTTTCTTT. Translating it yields CASSEYTGLQAFF.

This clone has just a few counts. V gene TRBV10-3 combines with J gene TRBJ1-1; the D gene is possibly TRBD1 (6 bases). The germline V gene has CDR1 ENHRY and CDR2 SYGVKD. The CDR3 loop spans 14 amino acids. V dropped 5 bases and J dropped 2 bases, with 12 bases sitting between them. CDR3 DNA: TGTGCCATCAGTCCAGGGGCGGTAAACACTGAAGCTTTCTTT. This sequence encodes CAISPGAVNTEAFF.

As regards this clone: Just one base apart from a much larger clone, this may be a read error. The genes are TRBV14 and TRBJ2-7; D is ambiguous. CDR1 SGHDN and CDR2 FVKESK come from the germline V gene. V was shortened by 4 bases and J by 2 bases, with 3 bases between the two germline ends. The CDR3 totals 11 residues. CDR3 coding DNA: TGTGCCAGCAGCCGAGCCTACGAGCAGTACTTC. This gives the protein CASSRAYEQYF.

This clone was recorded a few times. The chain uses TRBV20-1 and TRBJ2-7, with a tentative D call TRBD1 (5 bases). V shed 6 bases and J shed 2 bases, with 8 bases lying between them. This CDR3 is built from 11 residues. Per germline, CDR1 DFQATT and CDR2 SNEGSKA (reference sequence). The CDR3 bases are TGCAGTGCAGGGGCCCCCTACGAGCAGTACTTC. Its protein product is CSAGAPYEQYF.

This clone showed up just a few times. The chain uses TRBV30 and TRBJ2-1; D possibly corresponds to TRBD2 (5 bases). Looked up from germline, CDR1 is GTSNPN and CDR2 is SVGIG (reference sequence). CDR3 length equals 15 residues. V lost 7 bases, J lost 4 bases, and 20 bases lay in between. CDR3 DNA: TGTGCCTTCGAGGGTGGACGGAGAAATTACAATGAGCAGTTCTTC. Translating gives CAFEGGRRNYNEQFF.

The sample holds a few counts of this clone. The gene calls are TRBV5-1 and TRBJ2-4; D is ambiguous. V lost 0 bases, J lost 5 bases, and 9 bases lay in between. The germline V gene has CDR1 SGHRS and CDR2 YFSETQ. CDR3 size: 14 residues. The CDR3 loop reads CASSLEGPQNIQYF. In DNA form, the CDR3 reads TGCGCCAGCAGCTTGGAAGGGCCCCAAAACATTCAGTACTTC. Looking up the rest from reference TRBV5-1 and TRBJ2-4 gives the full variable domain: KAGVTQTPRYLIKTRGQQVTLSCSPISGHRSVSWYQQTPGQGLQFLFEYFSETQRNKGNFPGRFSGRQFSNSRSEMNVSTLELGDSALYLCASSLEGPQNIQYFGAGTRLSVL.

The CDR3 reads CASSQTLRGYEQYF. CDR3 nucleotide sequence: TGCGCCAGCAGCCAAACTCTCAGGGGCTACGAGCAGTACTTC. V and J are TRBV4-3 and TRBJ2-7; a possible D gene is TRBD1 (6 bases). CDR1 and CDR2 (germline): LGHNA, YSLEER. The length of the CDR3 is 14 residues. Trimming shortened V by 2 bases and J by 3 bases, and 11 bases separated the two germline ends.

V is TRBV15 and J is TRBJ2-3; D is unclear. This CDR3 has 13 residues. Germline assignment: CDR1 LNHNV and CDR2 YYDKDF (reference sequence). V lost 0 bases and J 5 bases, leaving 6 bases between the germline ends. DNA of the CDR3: TGTGCCACCAGCAGAGAACGGCAAGATACGCAGTATTTT. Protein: CATSRERQDTQYF.

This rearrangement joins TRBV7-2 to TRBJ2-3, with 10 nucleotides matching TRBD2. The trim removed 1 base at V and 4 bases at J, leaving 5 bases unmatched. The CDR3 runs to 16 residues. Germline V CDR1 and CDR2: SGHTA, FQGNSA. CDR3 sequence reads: CASSLDASGRADTQYF. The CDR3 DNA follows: TGTGCCAGCAGCTTAGATGCTAGCGGGAGAGCAGATACGCAGTATTTT.

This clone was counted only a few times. CDR3 residues: CASSLPAGSYNEQFF. DNA of the CDR3: TGTGCCAGCAGTTTACCGGCGGGGTCCTACAATGAGCAGTTCTTC. The V and J genes are TRBV28 and TRBJ2-1, with a weak D call TRBD2 (6 bases). Trimming took off 2 bases at V and 1 base at J, with 9 bases between the two ends. The CDR3 runs 15 residues. Germline CDR1 and CDR2: MDHEN and SYDVKM.

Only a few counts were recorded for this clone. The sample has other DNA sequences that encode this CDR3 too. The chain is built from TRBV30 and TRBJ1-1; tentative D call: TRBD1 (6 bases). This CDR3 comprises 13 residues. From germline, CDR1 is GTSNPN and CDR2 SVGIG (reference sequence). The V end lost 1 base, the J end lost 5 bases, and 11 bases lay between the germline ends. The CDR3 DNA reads TGTGCCTGGAGTGCCAGGGGAAATACTGAAGCTTTCTTT. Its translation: CAWSARGNTEAFF.

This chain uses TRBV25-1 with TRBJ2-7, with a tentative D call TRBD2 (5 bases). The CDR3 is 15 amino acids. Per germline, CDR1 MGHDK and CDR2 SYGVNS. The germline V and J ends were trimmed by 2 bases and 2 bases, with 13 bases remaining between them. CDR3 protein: CASSEGPGWTYEQYF. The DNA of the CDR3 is TGTGCCAGCAGTGAAGGGCCGGGGTGGACCTACGAGCAGTACTTC.

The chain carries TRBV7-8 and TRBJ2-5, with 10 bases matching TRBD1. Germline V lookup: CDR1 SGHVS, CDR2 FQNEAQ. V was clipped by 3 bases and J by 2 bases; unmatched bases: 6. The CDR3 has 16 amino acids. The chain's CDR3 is CASSFRDRGRQETQYF. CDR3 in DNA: TGTGCCAGCAGCTTCAGAGACAGGGGGCGGCAAGAGACCCAGTACTTC.

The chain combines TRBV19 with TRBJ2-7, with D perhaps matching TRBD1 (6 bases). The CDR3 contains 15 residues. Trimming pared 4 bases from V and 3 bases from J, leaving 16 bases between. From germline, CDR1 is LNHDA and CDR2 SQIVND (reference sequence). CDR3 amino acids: CASSKQGLRLYEQYF. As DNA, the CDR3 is TGTGCCAGTAGTAAACAGGGTCTGAGGCTCTACGAGCAGTACTTC.

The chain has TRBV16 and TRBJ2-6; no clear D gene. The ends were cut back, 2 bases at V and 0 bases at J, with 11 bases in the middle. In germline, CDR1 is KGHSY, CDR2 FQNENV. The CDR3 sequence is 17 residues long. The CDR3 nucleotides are TGTGCCAGCAGCCAAGGACGGACCCGCTCTGGGGCCAACGTCCTGACTTTC. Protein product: CASSQGRTRSGANVLTF.

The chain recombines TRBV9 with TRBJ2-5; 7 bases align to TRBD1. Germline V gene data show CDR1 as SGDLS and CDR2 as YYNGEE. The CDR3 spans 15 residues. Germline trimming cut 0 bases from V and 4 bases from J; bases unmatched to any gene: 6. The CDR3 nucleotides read TGTGCCAGCAGCGTAGACGTAGGGGGCGCAGAGACCCAGTACTTC. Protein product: CASSVDVGGAETQYF. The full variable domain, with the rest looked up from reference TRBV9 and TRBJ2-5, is DSGVTQTPKHLITATGQRVTLRCSPRSGDLSVYWYQQSLDQGLQFLIQYYNGEERAKGNILERFSAQQFPDLHSELNLSSLELGDSALYFCASSVDVGGAETQYFGPGTRLLVL.

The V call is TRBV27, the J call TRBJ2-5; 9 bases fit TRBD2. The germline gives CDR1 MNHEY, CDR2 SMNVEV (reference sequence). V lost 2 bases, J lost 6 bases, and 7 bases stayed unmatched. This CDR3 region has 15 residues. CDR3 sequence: CASSLGGGRAKTQYF. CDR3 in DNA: TGTGCCAGCAGTTTAGGCGGCGGGAGGGCAAAGACCCAGTACTTC.

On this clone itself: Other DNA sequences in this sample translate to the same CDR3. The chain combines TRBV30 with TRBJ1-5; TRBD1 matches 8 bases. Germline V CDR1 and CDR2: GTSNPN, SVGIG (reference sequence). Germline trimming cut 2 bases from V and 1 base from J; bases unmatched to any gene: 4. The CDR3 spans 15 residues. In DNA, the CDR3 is TGTGCCTGGAGTCCTGACAGGGGAAGCAATCAGCCCCAGCATTTT. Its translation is CAWSPDRGSNQPQHF. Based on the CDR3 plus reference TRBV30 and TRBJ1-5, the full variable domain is SQTIHQWPATLVQPVGSPLSLECTVEGTSNPNLYWYRQAAGRGLQLLFYSVGIGQISSEVPQNLSASRPQDRQFILSSKKLLLSDSGFYLCAWSPDRGSNQPQHFGDGTRLSIL.